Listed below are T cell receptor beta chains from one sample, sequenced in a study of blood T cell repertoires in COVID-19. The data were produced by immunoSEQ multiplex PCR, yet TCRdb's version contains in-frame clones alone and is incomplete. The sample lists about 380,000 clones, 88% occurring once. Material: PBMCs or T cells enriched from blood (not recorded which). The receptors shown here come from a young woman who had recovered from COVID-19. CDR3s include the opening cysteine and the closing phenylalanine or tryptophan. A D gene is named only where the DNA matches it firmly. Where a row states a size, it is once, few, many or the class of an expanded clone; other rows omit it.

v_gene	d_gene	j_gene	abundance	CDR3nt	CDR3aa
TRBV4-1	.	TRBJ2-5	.	TGCGCCAGCCAATATCGGCTGACACAAGAGACCCAGTACTTC	CASQYRLTQETQYF
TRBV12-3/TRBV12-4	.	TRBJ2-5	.	TGTGCCAGCAGTTTGGGCGAGACCCAGTACTTC	CASSLGETQYF
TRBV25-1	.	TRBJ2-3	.	TGTGCCAGCAGTGACCAGGGTACGCAGTATTTT	CASSDQGTQYF
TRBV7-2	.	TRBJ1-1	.	TGTGCCAGCAGCTTACGCGACAGTGCTTACACTGAAGCTTTCTTT	CASSLRDSAYTEAFF
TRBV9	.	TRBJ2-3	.	TGTGCCAGCAGCGACCGGAGCACAGATACGCAGTATTTT	CASSDRSTDTQYF
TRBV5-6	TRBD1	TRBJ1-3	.	TGTGCCAGCAGCATGACAGGGGCTGGAAACACCATATATTTT	CASSMTGAGNTIYF
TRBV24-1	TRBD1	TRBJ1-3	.	TGTGCCACCAGTGACCCCGACAGGGATGGAAACACCATATATTTT	CATSDPDRDGNTIYF
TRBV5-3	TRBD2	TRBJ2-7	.	TGTGCCAGAAGCCCTGGGGGGGGGAAATCCCCCTGCGAGCAGTACTTC	CARSPGGGKSPCEQYF
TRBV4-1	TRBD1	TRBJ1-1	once	TGCGCCAGCAGCCAATCTCCCGGGACAGGGCGCCAAGCTTTCTTT	CASSQSPGTGRQAFF
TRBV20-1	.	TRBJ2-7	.	TGCAGTGCTGAGCAGGGTTACGAGCAGTACTTC	CSAEQGYEQYF
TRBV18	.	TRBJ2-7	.	TGTGCCAGCTCACCAATAAAGCGCGGCGGCGAGCAGTACTTC	CASSPIKRGGEQYF
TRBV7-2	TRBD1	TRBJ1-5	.	TGTGCCAGCAGCGGCACCGGGACAGGGCATCAGCCCCAGCATTTT	CASSGTGTGHQPQHF
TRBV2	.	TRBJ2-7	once	TGTGCCAGCAACTTTGCCGGGACTGCACACTACGAGCAGTACTTC	CASNFAGTAHYEQYF
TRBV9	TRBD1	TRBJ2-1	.	TGTGCCAGCACCATCACGGACAGGACCAATGAGCAGTTCTTC	CASTITDRTNEQFF
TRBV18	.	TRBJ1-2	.	TGTGCCAGCTCACTTTTTCTACAGGGCGAACTTTATGGCTACACCTTC	CASSLFLQGELYGYTF
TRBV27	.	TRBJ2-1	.	TGTGCCAGCAGCGCGGGGCCAGACCGCAATGAGCAGTTCTTC	CASSAGPDRNEQFF
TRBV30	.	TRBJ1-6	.	TGTGCCTGGAGTTACGGACAAGGTCGATCACCCCTCCACTTT	CAWSYGQGRSPLHF
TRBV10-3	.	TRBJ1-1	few	TGTGCCATCAGTGAGAAGGGAGGGGTATACACTGAAGCTTTCTTT	CAISEKGGVYTEAFF
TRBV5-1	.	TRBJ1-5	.	TGCGCCAGCAGCTTGGTTCCGGGAACTCAGCCCCAGCATTTT	CASSLVPGTQPQHF
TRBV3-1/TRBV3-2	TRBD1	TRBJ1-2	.	TGTGCCAGCAGCGACGCTCGGGACAGCTTCTATGGCTACACCTTC	CASSDARDSFYGYTF
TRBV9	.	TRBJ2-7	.	TGTGCCAGCAGCGTTTCGGCTAGCGAGACCTACGAGCAGTACTTC	CASSVSASETYEQYF
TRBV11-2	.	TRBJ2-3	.	TGTGCCAGCAGCCTGGACTCTTACACAGATACGCAGTATTTT	CASSLDSYTDTQYF
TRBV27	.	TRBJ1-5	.	TGTGCCAGCAGTTTTTCGGGGTATAGCAATCAGCCCCAGCATTTT	CASSFSGYSNQPQHF
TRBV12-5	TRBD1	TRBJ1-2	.	TGTGCTAGTGGTGCAAACAGGGGAGGCTACACCTTC	CASGANRGGYTF
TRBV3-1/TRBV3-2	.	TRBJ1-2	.	TGTGCCAGCAGCCAAGGGAGGGTCGATGGCTACACCTTC	CASSQGRVDGYTF
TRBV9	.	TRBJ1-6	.	TGTGCCAGCAGCGTAGATGGGAGATCCTATAATTCACCCCTCCACTTT	CASSVDGRSYNSPLHF
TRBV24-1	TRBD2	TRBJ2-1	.	TGTGCCACCAGTGACCGTACTAGCGGGGCCTACAATGAGCAGTTCTTC	CATSDRTSGAYNEQFF
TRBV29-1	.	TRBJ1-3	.	TGCAGCGTCGACAGTGGTGGAAACACCATATATTTT	CSVDSGGNTIYF
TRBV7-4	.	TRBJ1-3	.	TGTGCCAGCAGCCCTTGCGGGGACCCTAATGTAAACACCATATATTTT	CASSPCGDPNVNTIYF
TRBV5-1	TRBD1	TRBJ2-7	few	TGCGCCAGCAGCTTGGGGGACAGGCGGACCTACGAGCAGTACTTC	CASSLGDRRTYEQYF
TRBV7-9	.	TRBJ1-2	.	TGTGCCAGCAGCTTAGTGGCAGACAAGAACTATGGCTACACCTTC	CASSLVADKNYGYTF
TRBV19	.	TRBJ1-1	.	TGTGCCAGTAGTATAGGGACAGTTAACACTGAAGCTTTCTTT	CASSIGTVNTEAFF
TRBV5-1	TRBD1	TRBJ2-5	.	TGCGCCAGCAGCTTTGGGACAGGGGAAGAGACCCAGTACTTC	CASSFGTGEETQYF
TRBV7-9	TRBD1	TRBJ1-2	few	TGTGCCAGCAGCTCCTCCCCGGACAGGGAAGACTATGGCTACACCTTC	CASSSSPDREDYGYTF
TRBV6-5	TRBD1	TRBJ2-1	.	TGTGCCAGCAGCCATGGACAGGGGGGATACAGTGAGCAGTTCTTC	CASSHGQGGYSEQFF
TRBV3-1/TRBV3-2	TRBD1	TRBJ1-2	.	TGTGCCAGCAGCCGTTTAGGGCAGGGGGCAGACTATGGCTACACCTTC	CASSRLGQGADYGYTF
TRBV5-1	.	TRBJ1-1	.	TGCGCCAGCAGCTCCCTGGAGGGCGGATACGAAGCTTTCTTT	CASSSLEGGYEAFF